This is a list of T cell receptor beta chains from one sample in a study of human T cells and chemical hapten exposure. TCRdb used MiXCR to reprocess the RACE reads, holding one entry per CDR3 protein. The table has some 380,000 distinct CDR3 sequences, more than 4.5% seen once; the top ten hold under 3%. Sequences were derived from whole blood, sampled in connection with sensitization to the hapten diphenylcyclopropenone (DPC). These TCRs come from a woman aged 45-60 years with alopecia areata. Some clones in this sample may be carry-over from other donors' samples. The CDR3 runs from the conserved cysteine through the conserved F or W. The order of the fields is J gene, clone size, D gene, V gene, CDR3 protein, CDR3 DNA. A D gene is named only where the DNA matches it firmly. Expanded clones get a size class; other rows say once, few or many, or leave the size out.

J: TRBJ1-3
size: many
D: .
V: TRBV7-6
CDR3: CASSPGQTRSGNTIYF
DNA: TGTGCCAGCAGCCCCGGGCAGACACGCTCTGGAAACACCATATATTTT

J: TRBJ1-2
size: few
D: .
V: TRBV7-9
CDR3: CASSFQGASFNGYTF
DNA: TGTGCCAGCAGCTTTCAGGGAGCCTCCTTTAATGGCTACACCTTC

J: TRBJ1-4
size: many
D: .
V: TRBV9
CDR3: CASSGNELGLFF
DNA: TGTGCCAGCAGCGGCAACGAACTTGGGCTGTTTTTT

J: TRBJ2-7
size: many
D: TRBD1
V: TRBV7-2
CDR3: CASSLEATGPYEQYF
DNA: TGTGCCAGCAGCTTAGAAGCGACAGGGCCCTACGAGCAGTACTTC

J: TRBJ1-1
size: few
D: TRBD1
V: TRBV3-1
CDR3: CASSLGGLIRGRRTEAFF
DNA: TGTGCCAGCAGCCTAGGGGGACTTATAAGGGGGCGAAGGACTGAAGCTTTCTTT

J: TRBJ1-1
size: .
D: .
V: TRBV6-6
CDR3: CASSYPENTEAFF
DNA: TGTGCCAGCAGTTACCCAGAGAACACTGAAGCTTTCTTT

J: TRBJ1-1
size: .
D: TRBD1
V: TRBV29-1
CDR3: CSVDTNRGHRNTEAFF
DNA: TGCAGCGTTGACACAAATAGGGGGCACAGGAACACTGAAGCTTTCTTT

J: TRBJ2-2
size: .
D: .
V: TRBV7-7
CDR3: CASSNPTTNTGELFF
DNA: TGTGCCAGCAGCAACCCGACAACGAACACCGGGGAGCTGTTTTTT

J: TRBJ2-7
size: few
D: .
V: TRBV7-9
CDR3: CASSLLQGAGREQYF
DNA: TGTGCCAGCAGCTTACTTCAGGGCGCGGGTCGCGAGCAGTACTTC

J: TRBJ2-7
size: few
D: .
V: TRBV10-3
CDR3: CAIGPLSYEQYF
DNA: TGTGCCATTGGGCCGCTGTCCTACGAGCAGTACTTC

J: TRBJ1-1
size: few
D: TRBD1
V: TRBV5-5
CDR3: CASSLAGQDRTEAFF
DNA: TGTGCCAGCAGCTTGGCGGGACAGGACCGAACTGAAGCTTTCTTT

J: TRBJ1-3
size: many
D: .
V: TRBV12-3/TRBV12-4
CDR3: CASSLAPAGSGNTIYF
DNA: TGTGCCAGCAGTTTAGCCCCCGCAGGGTCTGGAAACACCATATATTTT

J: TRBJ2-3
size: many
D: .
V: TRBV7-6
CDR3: CASSLAGQSRTDTQYF
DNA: TGTGCCAGCAGCTTAGCGGGGCAGAGCCGCACAGATACGCAGTATTTT

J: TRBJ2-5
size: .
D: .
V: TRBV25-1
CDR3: CASRADGLETQYF
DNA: TGTGCCAGCAGAGCCGACGGACTTGAGACCCAGTACTTC

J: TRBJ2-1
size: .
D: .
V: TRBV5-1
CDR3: CASSLPNRVEQFF
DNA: TGCGCCAGCAGCTTACCGAATCGGGTTGAGCAGTTCTTC

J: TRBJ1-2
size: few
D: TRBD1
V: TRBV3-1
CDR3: CASSQFSGTGAYGYTF
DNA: TGTGCCAGCAGCCAATTTTCCGGGACAGGCGCCTATGGCTACACCTTC

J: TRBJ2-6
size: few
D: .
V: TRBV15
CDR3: CATSRDRGLANVLTF
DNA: TGTGCCACCAGCAGAGATCGGGGGCTTGCCAACGTCCTGACTTTC

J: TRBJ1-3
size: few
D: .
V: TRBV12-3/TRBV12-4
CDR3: CASSVPENTIYF
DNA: TGTGCCAGCAGCGTTCCAGAAAACACCATATATTTT

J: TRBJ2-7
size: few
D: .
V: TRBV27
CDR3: CASRPDRSTYEQYF
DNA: TGTGCCAGCAGACCAGACAGGTCCACCTACGAGCAGTACTTC

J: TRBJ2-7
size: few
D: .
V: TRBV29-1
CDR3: CSVEASSLLSSYEQYF
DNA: TGCAGCGTTGAAGCTAGTTCTCTACTAAGCTCCTACGAGCAGTACTTC

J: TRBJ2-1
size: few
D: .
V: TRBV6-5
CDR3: CASSPTAGITSYNEQFF
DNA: TGTGCCAGCAGCCCTACGGCAGGGATTACTTCCTACAATGAGCAGTTCTTC

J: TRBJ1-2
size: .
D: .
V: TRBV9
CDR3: CASSVGGGNYGYTF
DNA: TGTGCCAGCAGCGTGGGGGGCGGTAACTATGGCTACACCTTC

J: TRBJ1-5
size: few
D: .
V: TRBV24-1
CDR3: CATSDPSGGNQPQHF
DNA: TGTGCCACCAGTGATCCGAGCGGGGGCAATCAGCCCCAGCATTTT

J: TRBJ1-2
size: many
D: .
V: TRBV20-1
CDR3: CSARDRGLVYGYTF
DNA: TGCAGTGCTAGAGATCGGGGGTTGGTCTATGGCTACACCTTC

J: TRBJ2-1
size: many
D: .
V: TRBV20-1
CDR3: CSATIPLTRNEQFF
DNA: TGCAGTGCTACAATACCCTTGACTCGCAATGAGCAGTTCTTC

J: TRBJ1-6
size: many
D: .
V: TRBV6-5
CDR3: CASRRDYNSPLHF
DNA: TGTGCCAGCCGCCGGGACTATAATTCACCCCTCCACTTT

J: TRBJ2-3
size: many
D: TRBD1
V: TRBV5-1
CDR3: CASSLRQGSTDTQYF
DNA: TGCGCCAGCAGCTTGCGACAGGGAAGCACAGATACGCAGTATTTT

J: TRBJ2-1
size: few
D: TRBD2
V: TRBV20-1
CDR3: CSARGLAGPYNEQFF
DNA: TGCAGTGCCAGGGGACTAGCGGGACCGTACAATGAGCAGTTCTTC

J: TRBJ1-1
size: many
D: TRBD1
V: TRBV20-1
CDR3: CSASWTGNTEAFF
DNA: TGCAGTGCTAGTTGGACAGGGAACACTGAAGCTTTCTTT

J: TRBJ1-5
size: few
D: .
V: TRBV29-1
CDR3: CSVLEGRGPQHF
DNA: TGCAGCGTCTTGGAGGGGAGGGGGCCCCAGCATTTT

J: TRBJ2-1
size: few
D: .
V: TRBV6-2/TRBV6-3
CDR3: CASSSLFNEQFF
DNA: TGTGCCAGCAGTTCCTTGTTCAATGAGCAGTTCTTC

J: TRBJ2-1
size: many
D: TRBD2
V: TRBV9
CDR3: CASGSGGIPYSYNEQFF
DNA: TGTGCCAGCGGGTCGGGAGGCATTCCCTACTCCTACAATGAGCAGTTCTTC

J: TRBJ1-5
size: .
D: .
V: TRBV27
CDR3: CASSPDVWSNQPQHF
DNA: TGTGCCAGCAGTCCTGATGTCTGGAGCAATCAGCCCCAGCATTTT

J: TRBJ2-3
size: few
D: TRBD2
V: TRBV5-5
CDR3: CASSRSSGSGDTQYF
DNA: TGTGCCAGCAGTAGATCCAGCGGGAGTGGTGATACGCAGTATTTT

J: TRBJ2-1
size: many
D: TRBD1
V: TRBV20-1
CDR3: CSARPSSGGHEQFF
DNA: TGCAGTGCTAGACCGTCCTCAGGGGGCCATGAGCAGTTCTTC

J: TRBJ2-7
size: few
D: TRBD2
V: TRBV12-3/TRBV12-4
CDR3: CASSLAGGVSSYEQYF
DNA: TGTGCCAGCAGTTTAGCGGGAGGGGTAAGCTCCTACGAGCAGTACTTC

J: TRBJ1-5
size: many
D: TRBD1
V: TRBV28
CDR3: CASRMGQGSNQPQHF
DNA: TGTGCCAGCAGAATGGGACAGGGGAGCAATCAGCCCCAGCATTTT

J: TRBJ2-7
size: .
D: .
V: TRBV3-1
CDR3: CASSQGGLGLSYEQYF
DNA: TGTGCCAGCAGCCAAGGAGGGCTGGGCCTCTCCTACGAGCAGTACTTC

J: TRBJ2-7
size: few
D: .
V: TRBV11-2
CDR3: CASSQGRGGYEQYF
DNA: TGTGCCAGCAGCCAGGGGAGGGGCGGCTACGAGCAGTACTTC

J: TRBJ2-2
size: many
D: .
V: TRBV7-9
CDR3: CASSLVRGNTGELFF
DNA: TGTGCCAGCAGCTTAGTGAGGGGGAACACCGGGGAGCTGTTTTTT

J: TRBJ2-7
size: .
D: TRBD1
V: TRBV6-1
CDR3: CASSEGSTGYGQYF
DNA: TGTGCCAGCAGTGAAGGATCGACAGGGTACGGGCAGTACTTC

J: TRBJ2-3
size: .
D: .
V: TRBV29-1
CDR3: CSVFRDGTDTQYF
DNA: TGCAGCGTCTTCCGGGACGGCACAGATACGCAGTATTTT

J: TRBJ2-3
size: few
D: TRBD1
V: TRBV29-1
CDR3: CSVSQGSDTQYF
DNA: TGCAGCGTTTCACAGGGGTCAGATACGCAGTATTTT

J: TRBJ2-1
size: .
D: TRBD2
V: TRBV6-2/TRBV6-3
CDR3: CASRKAGSIYNEQFF
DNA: TGTGCCAGCAGAAAAGCGGGATCGATCTACAATGAGCAGTTCTTC

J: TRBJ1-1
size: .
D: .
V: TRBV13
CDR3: CASSPKGEGSTFF
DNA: TGTGCCAGCAGCCCCAAGGGGGAGGGCTCGACTTTCTTT

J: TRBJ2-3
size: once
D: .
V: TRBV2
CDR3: CASSALTNTQYF
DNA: TGTGCCAGCAGTGCGTTGACCAATACGCAGTATTTT

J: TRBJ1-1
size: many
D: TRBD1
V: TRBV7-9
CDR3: CASSSWVGDREETEAFF
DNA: TGTGCCAGCAGCTCGTGGGTCGGGGACAGGGAAGAAACTGAAGCTTTCTTT

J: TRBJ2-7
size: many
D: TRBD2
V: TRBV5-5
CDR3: CASSRIGTSGLYEQYF
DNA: TGTGCCAGCAGTCGTATCGGGACTAGCGGGCTCTACGAGCAGTACTTC